Shown below are 4 T cell receptor beta chains from a single sample sequenced in a study of blood T cell repertoires in COVID-19. Some clones are missing from TCRdb's copy, which holds only in-frame ones; the method was immunoSEQ multiplex PCR. The profile shows about 220,000 clones, 83% of them singletons. The specimen sequenced was PBMCs or T cells enriched from blood (not recorded which). The receptors originated from a woman aged 50 to 60 who had been exposed to COVID-19.

The V gene is TRBV7-3, the J gene TRBJ1-5; D is uncertain. This CDR3 has 15 residues. CDR1 and CDR2 (germline): SGHTA, FQGTGA. The ends were cut back, 2 bases at V and 1 base at J, with 9 bases in the middle. This CDR3 is CASSLRSRSNQPQHF. The CDR3, as DNA: TGTGCCAGCAGCTTACGGTCGAGGAGCAATCAGCCCCAGCATTTT.

This chain joins TRBV19 and TRBJ1-3; D uncertain. V lost 4 bases, J lost 4 bases, and 8 bases lay in between. The CDR3 loop spans 13 amino acids. Germline V gene data show CDR1 as LNHDA and CDR2 as SQIVND (reference sequence). CDR3 protein: CASSTLGGNTIYF. For the CDR3, the DNA is TGTGCCAGTAGTACCCTCGGGGGAAACACCATATATTTT.

This sequence joins TRBV19 and TRBJ2-7; 7 nucleotides agree with TRBD1. Germline CDR1 LNHDA, CDR2 SQIVND (reference sequence). Trimming took 5 bases from V and 1 from J; bases not matched to a gene: 5. The CDR3 totals 14 residues. CDR3 in amino acids: CASSGSTGSYEQYF. In nucleotides, the CDR3 is TGTGCCAGTAGTGGGTCGACAGGGTCCTACGAGCAGTACTTC. Full variable domain (outside the CDR3, taken from reference TRBV19 and TRBJ2-7): DGGITQSPKYLFRKEGQNVTLSCEQNLNHDAMYWYRQDPGQGLRLIYYSQIVNDFQKGDIAEGYSVSREKKESFPLTVTSAQKNPTAFYLCASSGSTGSYEQYFGPGTRLTVT.

The gene calls are TRBV7-4 and TRBJ2-1, with 12 bases that match TRBD2. The CDR3 spans 17 residues. The V gene's germline CDR1 is SGHVT and CDR2 SQSDAQ. The V gene end was trimmed by 6 bases and the J gene end by 12 bases; junction bases not matched to a gene: 18. The CDR3: CASSSKRLAGGHGGQFF. CDR3 nucleotide sequence: TGTGCCAGCAGTTCAAAACGGCTAGCGGGGGGGCACGGTGGGCAGTTCTTC.